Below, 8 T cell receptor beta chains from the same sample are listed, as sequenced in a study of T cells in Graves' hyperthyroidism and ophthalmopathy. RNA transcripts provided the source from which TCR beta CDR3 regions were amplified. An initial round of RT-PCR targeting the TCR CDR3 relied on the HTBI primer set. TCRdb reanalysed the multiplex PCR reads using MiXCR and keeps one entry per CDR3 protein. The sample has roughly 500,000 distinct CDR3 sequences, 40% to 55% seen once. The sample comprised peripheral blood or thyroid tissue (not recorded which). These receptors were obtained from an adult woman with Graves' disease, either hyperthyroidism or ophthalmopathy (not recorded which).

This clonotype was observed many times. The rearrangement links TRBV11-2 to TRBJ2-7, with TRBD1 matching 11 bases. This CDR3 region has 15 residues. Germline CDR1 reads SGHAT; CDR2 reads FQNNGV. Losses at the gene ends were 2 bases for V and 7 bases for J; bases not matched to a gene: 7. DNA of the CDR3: TGTGCCAGCAGCTTATGGACAGGGGGCGGAGGGGAGCAGTACTTC. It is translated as CASSLWTGGGGEQYF.

The DNA of the CDR3 is TGTGCCAGCAGTGCTAGTACTAGCTCGGGCGGGGAGCTGTTTTTT. Translating gives CASSASTSSGGELFF. The chain uses TRBV25-1 and TRBJ2-2; the D gene is possibly TRBD2 (6 bases). CDR1 and CDR2 (germline): MGHDK, SYGVNS. The CDR3 length is 15 residues. Trimming took 4 bases from V and 7 from J, leaving 16 bases between them.

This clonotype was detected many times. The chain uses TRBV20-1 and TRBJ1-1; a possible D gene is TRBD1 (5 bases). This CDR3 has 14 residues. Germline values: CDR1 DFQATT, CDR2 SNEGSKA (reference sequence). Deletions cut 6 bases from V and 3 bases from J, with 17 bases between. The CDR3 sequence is CSAPPPGAHTEAFF. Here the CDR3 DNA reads TGCAGTGCACCGCCCCCTGGGGCGCACACTGAAGCTTTCTTT.

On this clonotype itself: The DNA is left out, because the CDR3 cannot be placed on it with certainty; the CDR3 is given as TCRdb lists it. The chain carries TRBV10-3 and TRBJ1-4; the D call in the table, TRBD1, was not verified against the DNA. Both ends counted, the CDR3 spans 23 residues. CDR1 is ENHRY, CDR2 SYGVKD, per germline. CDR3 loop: CAISEEGMMETQYFGPGYEKLFF.

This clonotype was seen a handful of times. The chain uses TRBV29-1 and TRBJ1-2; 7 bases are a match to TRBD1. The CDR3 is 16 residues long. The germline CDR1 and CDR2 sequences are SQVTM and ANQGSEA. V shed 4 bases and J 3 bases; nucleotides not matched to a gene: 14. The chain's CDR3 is CSVARLRDRDHYGYTF. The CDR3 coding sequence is TGCAGCGTTGCGAGGTTGCGGGACAGAGATCACTATGGCTACACCTTC.

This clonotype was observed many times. CDR3 loop: CASSGGKTSAVNEQYF. Here the CDR3 DNA reads TGTGCCAGCAGTGGGGGCAAGACTAGCGCGGTGAACGAGCAGTACTTC. This chain joins TRBV2 and TRBJ2-7, with 8 positions matching TRBD2. Germline loops: CDR1 SNHLY, CDR2 FYNNEI. CDR3 length equals 16 residues. V was pared by 4 bases and J by 5 bases, with 13 bases of the junction left unmatched.

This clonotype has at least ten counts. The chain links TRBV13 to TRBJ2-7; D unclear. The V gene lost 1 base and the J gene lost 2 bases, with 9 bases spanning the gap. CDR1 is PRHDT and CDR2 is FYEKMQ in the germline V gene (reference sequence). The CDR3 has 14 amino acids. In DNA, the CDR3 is TGTGCCAGCAGCTTAGAGGGTCAAACCTACGAGCAGTACTTC. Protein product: CASSLEGQTYEQYF.

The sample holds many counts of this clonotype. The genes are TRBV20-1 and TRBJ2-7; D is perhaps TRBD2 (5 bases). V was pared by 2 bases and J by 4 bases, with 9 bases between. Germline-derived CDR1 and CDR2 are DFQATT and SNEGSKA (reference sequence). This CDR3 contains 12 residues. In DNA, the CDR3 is TGCAGTGCTAGATTTCGGGAATACGAGCAGTACTTC. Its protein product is CSARFREYEQYF.